The entry below describes one T cell receptor (beta chain). Its target is unknown. V was clipped by 1 base and J by 4 bases; unmatched bases: 11. The CDR3 loop spans 18 amino acids. CDR1 and CDR2 (germline): SGHVS, FNYEAQ. MiXCR, applied by TCRdb to the 5' RACE reads, yields one record per CDR3 protein. Of hundreds of thousands of distinct CDR3 sequences listed, roughly 19% are singletons. The data originate from a study of T cells after yellow fever vaccination. Study information: Preparation of fractions with low cell numbers was performed using SMART-Seq v4 Ultra Low Input.

General observations from the study: Some clonotypes, a small share, were shared between CD4 and CD8 compartments. The booster saw the reappearance of most primary-vaccination clones (approximately 97% CD4, about 85% CD8). Faster peaking, at day 5 versus 15, marked a secondary response that was weaker.

This receptor was identified in a young man who received the YFV17D yellow fever vaccine. This sequence joins TRBV7-6 and TRBJ2-1; 9 bases align to TRBD2. The source was PBMCs, collected 15 days after the yellow fever booster vaccination. CDR3 loop: CASSLGAGGPSSYNEQFF. The CDR3, as DNA: TGTGCCAGCAGCTTAGGGGCGGGAGGGCCCTCGAGTTACAATGAGCAGTTCTTC.